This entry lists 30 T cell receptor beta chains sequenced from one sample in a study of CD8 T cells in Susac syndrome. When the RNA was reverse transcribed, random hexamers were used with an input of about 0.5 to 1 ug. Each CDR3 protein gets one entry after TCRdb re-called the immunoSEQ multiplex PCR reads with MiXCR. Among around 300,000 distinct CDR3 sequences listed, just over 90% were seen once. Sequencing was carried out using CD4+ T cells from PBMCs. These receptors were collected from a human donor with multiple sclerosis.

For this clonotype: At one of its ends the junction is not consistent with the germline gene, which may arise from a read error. CDR3 coding DNA: TGTGCCAGCAGTTCCAATGGACAGGGGTACAACGAGCAGTTCTTC. It translates to CASSSNGQGYNEQFF. J is TRBJ2-1 and V is TRBV6-6; 9 nucleotides align to TRBD1. The CDR3 is 15 residues long. In germline, CDR1 is MNHNY, CDR2 SVGAGI (reference sequence).

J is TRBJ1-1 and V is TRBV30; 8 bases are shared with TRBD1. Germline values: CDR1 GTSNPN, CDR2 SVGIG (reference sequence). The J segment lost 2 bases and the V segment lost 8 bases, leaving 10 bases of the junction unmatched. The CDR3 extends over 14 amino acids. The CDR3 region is CATTGGGINTEAFF. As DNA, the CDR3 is TGTGCCACAACAGGGGGAGGCATCAACACTGAAGCTTTCTTT.

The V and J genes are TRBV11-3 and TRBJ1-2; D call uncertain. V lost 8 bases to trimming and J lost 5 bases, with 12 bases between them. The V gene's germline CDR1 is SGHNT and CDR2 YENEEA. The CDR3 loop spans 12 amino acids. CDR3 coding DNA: TGTGCCAGCGCACCCGGGAATTATGGCTACACCTTC. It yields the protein CASAPGNYGYTF.

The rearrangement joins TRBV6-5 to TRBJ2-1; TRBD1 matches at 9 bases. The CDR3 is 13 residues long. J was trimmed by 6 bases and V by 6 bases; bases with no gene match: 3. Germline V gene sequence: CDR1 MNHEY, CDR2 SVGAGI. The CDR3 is CASRETGGNEQFF. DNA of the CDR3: TGTGCCAGCAGGGAGACAGGGGGCAATGAGCAGTTCTTC.

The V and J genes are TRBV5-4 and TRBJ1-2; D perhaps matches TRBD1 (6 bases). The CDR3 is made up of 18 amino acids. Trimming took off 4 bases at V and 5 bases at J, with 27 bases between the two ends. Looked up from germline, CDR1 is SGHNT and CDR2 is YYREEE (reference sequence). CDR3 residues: CASSVYPHRVGRDYGYTF. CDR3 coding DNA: TGTGCCAGCAGCGTGTATCCCCACAGGGTGGGGAGGGATTATGGCTACACCTTC.

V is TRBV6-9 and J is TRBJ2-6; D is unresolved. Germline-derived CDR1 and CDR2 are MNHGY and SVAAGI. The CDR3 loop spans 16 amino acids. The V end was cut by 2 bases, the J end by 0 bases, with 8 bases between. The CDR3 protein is CASSYTRNSGANVLTF. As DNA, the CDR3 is TGTGCCAGCAGTTATACCCGGAACTCTGGGGCCAACGTCCTGACTTTC.

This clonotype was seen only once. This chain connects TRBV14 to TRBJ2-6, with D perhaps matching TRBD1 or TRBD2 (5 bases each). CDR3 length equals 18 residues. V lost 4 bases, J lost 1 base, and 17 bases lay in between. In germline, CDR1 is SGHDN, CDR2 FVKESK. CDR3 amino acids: CASSPSRGKGSGANVLTF. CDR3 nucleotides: TGTGCCAGCAGCCCCTCGAGGGGAAAGGGTTCTGGGGCCAACGTCCTGACTTTC.

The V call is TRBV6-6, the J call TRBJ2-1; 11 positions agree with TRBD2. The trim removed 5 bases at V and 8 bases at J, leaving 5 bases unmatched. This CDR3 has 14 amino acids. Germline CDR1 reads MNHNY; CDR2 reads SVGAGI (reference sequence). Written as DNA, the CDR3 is TGTGCCAGCAGTCTTAGCGGGGGGGCCCATGAGCAGTTCTTC. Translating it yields CASSLSGGAHEQFF.

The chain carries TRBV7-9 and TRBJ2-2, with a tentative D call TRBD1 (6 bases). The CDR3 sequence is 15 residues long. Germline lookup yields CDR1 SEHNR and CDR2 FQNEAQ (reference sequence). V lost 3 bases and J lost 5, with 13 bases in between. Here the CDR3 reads CASSFAGARTGELFF. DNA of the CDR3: TGTGCCAGCAGCTTTGCAGGGGCTAGGACCGGGGAGCTGTTTTTT.

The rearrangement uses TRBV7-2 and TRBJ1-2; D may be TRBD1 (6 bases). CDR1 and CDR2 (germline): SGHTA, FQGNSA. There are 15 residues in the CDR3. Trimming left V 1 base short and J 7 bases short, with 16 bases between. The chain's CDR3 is CASSLGLTGTSGYTF. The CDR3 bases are TGTGCCAGCAGCTTAGGCCTTACAGGGACCTCTGGCTACACCTTC.

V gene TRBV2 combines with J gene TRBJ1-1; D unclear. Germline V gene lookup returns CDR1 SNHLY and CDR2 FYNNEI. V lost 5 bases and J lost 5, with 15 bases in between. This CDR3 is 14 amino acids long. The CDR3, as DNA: TGTGCCAGCAGTTCCCCCCGGCGGTTAACTGAAGCTTTCTTT. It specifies CASSSPRRLTEAFF.

The chain's CDR3 is CAWIRGGGTDTQYF. The CDR3 DNA is TGTGCCTGGATCCGGGGGGGCGGCACAGATACGCAGTATTTT. The chain recombines TRBV30 with TRBJ2-3; 8 nucleotides line up with TRBD2. The CDR3 length is 14 residues. The germline gives CDR1 GTSNPN, CDR2 SVGIG (reference sequence). With 4 bases clipped from V and 1 base from J, the junction kept 4 bases outside the gene matches.

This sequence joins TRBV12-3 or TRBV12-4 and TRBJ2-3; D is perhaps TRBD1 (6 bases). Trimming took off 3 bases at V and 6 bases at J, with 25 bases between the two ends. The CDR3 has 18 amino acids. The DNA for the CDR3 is TGTGCCAGCAGTTTGGACAGAGGCGGATACCCCCGGCTTGATACGCAGTATTTT. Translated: CASSLDRGGYPRLDTQYF.

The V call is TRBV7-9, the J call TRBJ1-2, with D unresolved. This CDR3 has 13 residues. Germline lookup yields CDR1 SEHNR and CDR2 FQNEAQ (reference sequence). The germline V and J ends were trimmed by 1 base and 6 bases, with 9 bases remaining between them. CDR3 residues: CASSLVSFDGYTF. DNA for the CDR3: TGTGCCAGCAGCTTAGTGTCTTTTGATGGCTACACCTTC.

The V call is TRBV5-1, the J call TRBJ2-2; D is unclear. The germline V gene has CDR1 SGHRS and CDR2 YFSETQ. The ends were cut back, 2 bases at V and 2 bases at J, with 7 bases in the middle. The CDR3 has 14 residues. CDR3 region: CASSFTVNTGELFF. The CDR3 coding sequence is TGCGCCAGCAGCTTCACAGTAAACACCGGGGAGCTGTTTTTT.

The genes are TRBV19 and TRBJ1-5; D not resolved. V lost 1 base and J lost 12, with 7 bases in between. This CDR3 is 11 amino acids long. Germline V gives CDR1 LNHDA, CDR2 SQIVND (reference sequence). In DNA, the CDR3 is TGTGCCAGTAGTATAGGTTCAGGCCAGCATTTT. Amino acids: CASSIGSGQHF.

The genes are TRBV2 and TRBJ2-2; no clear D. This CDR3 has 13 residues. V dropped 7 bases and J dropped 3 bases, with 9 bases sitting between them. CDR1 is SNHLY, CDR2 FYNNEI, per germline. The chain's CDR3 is CASKKWDTGELFF. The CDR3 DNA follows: TGTGCCAGCAAGAAATGGGACACCGGGGAGCTGTTTTTT.

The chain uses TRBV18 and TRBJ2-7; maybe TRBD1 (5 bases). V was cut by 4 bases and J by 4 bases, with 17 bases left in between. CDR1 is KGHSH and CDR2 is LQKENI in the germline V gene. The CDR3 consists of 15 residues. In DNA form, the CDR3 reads TGTGCCAGCTCACAATACCAGGATTCAGGGTACGAGCAGTACTTC. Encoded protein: CASSQYQDSGYEQYF.

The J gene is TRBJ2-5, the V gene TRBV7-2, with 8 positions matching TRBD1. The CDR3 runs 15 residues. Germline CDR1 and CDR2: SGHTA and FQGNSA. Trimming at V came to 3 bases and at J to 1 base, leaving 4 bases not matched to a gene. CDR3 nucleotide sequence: TGTGCCAGCAGCTTTGACAGGGGAGCCCAAGAGACCCAGTACTTC. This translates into CASSFDRGAQETQYF.

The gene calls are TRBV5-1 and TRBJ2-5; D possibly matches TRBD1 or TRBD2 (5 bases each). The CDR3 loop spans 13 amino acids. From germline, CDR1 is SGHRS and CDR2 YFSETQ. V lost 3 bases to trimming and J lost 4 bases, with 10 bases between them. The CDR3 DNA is TGCGCCAGCAGCTGGGACCTCAGAGAGACCCAGTACTTC. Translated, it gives CASSWDLRETQYF.

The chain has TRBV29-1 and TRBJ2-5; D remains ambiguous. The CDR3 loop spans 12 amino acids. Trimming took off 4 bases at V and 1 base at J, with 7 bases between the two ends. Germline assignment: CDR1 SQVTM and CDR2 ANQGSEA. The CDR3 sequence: CSVANSQETQYF. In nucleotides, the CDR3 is TGCAGCGTTGCAAACAGCCAAGAGACCCAGTACTTC.

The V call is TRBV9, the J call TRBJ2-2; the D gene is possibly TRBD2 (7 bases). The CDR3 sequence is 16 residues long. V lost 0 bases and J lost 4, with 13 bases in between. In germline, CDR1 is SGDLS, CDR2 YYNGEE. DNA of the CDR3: TGTGCCAGCAGCGTAGTGGGGGGGGCGCGCACCGGGGAGCTGTTTTTT. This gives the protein CASSVVGGARTGELFF.

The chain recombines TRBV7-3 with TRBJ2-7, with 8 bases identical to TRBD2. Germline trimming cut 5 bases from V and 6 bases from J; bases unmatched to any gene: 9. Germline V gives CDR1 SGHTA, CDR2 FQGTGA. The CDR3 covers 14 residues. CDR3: CASSPVGGEAEQYF. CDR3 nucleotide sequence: TGTGCCAGCAGCCCCGTCGGGGGGGAGGCCGAGCAGTACTTC.

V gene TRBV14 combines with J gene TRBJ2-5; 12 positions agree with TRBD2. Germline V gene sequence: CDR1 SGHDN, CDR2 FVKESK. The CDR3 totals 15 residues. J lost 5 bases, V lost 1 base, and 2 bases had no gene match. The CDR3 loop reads CASSQGLAGVETQYF. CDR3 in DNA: TGTGCCAGCAGCCAAGGACTAGCGGGAGTGGAGACCCAGTACTTC.

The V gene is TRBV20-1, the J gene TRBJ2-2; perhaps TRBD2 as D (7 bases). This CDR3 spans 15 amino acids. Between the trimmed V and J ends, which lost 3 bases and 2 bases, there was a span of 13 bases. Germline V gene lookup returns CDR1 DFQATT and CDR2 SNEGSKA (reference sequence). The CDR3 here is CSASGGARNTGELFF. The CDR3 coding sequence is TGCAGTGCTAGTGGGGGGGCACGAAACACCGGGGAGCTGTTTTTT.

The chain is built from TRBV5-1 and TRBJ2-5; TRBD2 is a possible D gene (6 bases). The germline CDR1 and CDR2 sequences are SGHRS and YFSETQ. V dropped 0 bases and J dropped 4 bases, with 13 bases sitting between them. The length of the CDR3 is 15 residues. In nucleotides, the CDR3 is TGCGCCAGCAGCTTGGACGTCCACGGGGGAGAGACCCAGTACTTC. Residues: CASSLDVHGGETQYF.

The CDR3 is CASGKNRGGMNTEAFF. The CDR3 DNA reads as TGTGCCAGCGGAAAAAATCGAGGGGGCATGAACACTGAAGCTTTCTTT. V is TRBV6-2 or TRBV6-3 and J is TRBJ1-1, with TRBD1 identical over 7 bases. The V and J ends lost 8 bases and 0 bases, in that order; junction bases with no gene match: 12. The CDR3 runs 16 residues. The germline V gene encodes CDR1 MNHEY and CDR2 SVGEGT.

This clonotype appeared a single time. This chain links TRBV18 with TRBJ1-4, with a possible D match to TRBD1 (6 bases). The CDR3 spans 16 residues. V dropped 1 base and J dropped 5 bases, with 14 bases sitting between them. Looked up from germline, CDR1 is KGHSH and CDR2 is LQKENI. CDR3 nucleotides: TGTGCCAGCTCACCACTGGTACAGGGTCAGAATGAAAAACTGTTTTTT. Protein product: CASSPLVQGQNEKLFF.

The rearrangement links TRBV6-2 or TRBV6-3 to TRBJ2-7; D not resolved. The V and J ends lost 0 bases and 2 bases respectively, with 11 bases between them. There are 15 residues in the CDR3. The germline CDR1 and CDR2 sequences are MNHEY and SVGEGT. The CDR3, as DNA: TGTGCCAGCAGTTACTCGAGTCGAGGACCCTACGAGCAGTACTTC. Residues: CASSYSSRGPYEQYF.

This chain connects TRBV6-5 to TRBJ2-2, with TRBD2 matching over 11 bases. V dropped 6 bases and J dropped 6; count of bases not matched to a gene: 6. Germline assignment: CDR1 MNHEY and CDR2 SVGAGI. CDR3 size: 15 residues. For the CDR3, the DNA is TGTGCCAGCAGAAGACTAGCGGGAACCCCCGGGGAGCTGTTTTTT. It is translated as CASRRLAGTPGELFF.